The 19 T cell receptor beta chains in this list originate from one sample, sequenced in a study of cytomegalovirus exposure and HLA in healthy donors. PCR used 60 Vbeta primers and 13 Jbeta primers. Only in-frame clones appear in the TCRdb table, and some are missing; sequencing was by immunoSEQ multiplex PCR. The sample contains about 97,000 clones, around 79% of which appear only once. Sequences were obtained from PBMCs. These receptors were collected from a woman between 35 and 50 years old in good health and CMV-seronegative.

The chain uses TRBV18 and TRBJ2-7; possibly TRBD1 for D (5 bases). CDR1 is KGHSH, CDR2 LQKENI, per germline. This CDR3 has 15 residues. V lost 2 bases and J lost 5, with 16 bases in between. The CDR3 nucleotides read TGTGCCAGCTCACCAAGGACACTGGCCAGCGACGAGCAGTACTTC. Translating it yields CASSPRTLASDEQYF.

V and J are TRBV6-5 and TRBJ1-5; 8 nucleotides line up with TRBD1. The CDR3 extends over 14 amino acids. Germline lookup yields CDR1 MNHEY and CDR2 SVGAGI. With V trimmed by 6 bases and J by 4 bases, 5 bases remained unmatched. The CDR3 DNA reads as TGTGCCAGCAGATCTCAGGGGGCTAATCAGCCCCAGCATTTT. Protein product: CASRSQGANQPQHF.

This chain joins TRBV11-3 and TRBJ2-1; D is possibly TRBD2 (6 bases). This CDR3 is 15 amino acids long. Trimming took 3 bases from V and 0 from J, leaving 9 bases between them. Germline V lookup: CDR1 SGHNT, CDR2 YENEEA. CDR3 DNA sequence: TGTGCCAGCAGCTTGCCGGGGGTCTCCTACAATGAGCAGTTCTTC. Protein sequence: CASSLPGVSYNEQFF.

V gene TRBV2 combines with J gene TRBJ1-5; the D gene is possibly TRBD1 (6 bases). This CDR3 is built from 15 residues. Trimming pared 6 bases from V and 2 bases from J, leaving 14 bases between. The germline CDR1 and CDR2 sequences are SNHLY and FYNNEI. The CDR3 sequence: CASRRLAGGNQPQHF. CDR3 DNA sequence: TGTGCCAGCAGGCGTTTGGCAGGGGGCAATCAGCCCCAGCATTTT. The whole variable domain, filled in from reference TRBV2 and TRBJ1-5, reads EPEVTQTPSHQVTQMGQEVILRCVPISNHLYFYWYRQILGQKVEFLVSFYNNEISEKSEIFDDQFSVERPDGSNFTLKIRSTKLEDSAMYFCASRRLAGGNQPQHFGDGTRLSIL.

This sequence joins TRBV7-2 and TRBJ2-1, with TRBD2 as a possible D gene (5 bases). V lost 3 bases and J 10 bases, leaving 10 bases between the germline ends. The CDR3 loop spans 12 amino acids. Per germline, CDR1 SGHTA and CDR2 FQGNSA. In DNA, the CDR3 is TGTGCCAGCAGCTTTAGCGTTGAAGAGCAGTTCTTC. The encoded protein is CASSFSVEEQFF.

This chain uses TRBV18 with TRBJ2-5, with D hard to call. Near its end, the DNA agrees better with TRBJ2-7, so the J call may be wrong. CDR1 is KGHSH and CDR2 is LQKENI in the germline V gene. CDR3 size: 13 residues. CDR3 amino acids: CASSPQAGYEQYF. CDR3 coding DNA: TGTGCCAGCTCACCACAAGCAGGCTACGAGCAGTACTTC.

This chain connects TRBV7-2 to TRBJ2-1; 11 bases are shared with TRBD2. The CDR3 consists of 15 residues. In germline, CDR1 is SGHTA, CDR2 FQGNSA. The junction had 11 bases not matched to a gene; V was cut back by 7 bases and J by 9 bases. As DNA, the CDR3 is TGTGCCAGCACCGCCCATAGCGGGGGGGCCTTTGAGCAGTTCTTC. This gives the protein CASTAHSGGAFEQFF.

The CDR3 reads CASYSSWAYGYTF. CDR3 sequence (DNA): TGTGCCAGTTACAGCAGTTGGGCCTATGGCTACACCTTC. The J gene is TRBJ1-2, the V gene TRBV19; no reliable D call. The V end lost 8 bases, the J end lost 4 bases, and 14 bases lay between the germline ends. CDR1 and CDR2 (germline): LNHDA, SQIVND (reference sequence). The CDR3 has 13 amino acids.

About this clone: The junction departs from germline at one end; a sequencing error may be responsible. The CDR3 coding sequence is TGTTCCAGCAGCCCGCGACAGGGGGGGAACACCGGGGAGCTGTTTTTT. As protein: CSSSPRQGGNTGELFF. This chain uses TRBV7-9 with TRBJ2-2; TRBD1 agrees at 9 bases. The V gene's germline CDR1 is SEHNR and CDR2 FQNEAQ (reference sequence). The CDR3 is made up of 16 amino acids. Supplemented by reference TRBV7-9 and TRBJ2-2, the full variable domain reads DTGVSQNPRHKITKRGQNVTFRCDPISEHNRLYWYRQTLGQGPEFLTYFQNEAQLEKSRLLSDRFSAERPKGSFSTLEIQRTEQGDSAMYLCSSSPRQGGNTGELFFGEGSRLTVL.

The genes are TRBV7-2 and TRBJ1-6; TRBD1 is a possible D gene (6 bases). With 5 bases removed from V and 3 bases from J, the gap between germline ends came to 11 bases. Germline CDR1 SGHTA, CDR2 FQGNSA. The CDR3 runs to 15 residues. The CDR3: CASSAYRVYNSPLHF. The CDR3 DNA is TGTGCCAGCAGCGCGTACAGGGTCTATAATTCACCCCTCCACTTT.

The V call is TRBV7-3, the J call TRBJ1-1, with D possibly being TRBD1 (5 bases). The germline V gene has CDR1 SGHTA and CDR2 FQGTGA. This CDR3 has 14 amino acids. V lost 5 bases and J lost 1, with 11 bases in between. CDR3 sequence (DNA): TGTGCCAGCAGCGCCGGACACCAGAACACTGAAGCTTTCTTT. It is translated as CASSAGHQNTEAFF.

This chain links TRBV5-1 with TRBJ2-3, with D hard to call. Germline assignment: CDR1 SGHRS and CDR2 YFSETQ. V was trimmed by 0 bases and J by 2 bases, leaving 10 bases between them. CDR3 length equals 15 residues. The CDR3 sequence is CASSLEAGYTDTQYF. CDR3 sequence (DNA): TGCGCCAGCAGCTTGGAGGCAGGATACACAGATACGCAGTATTTT.

The chain recombines TRBV7-2 with TRBJ2-3, with TRBD2 identical over 9 bases. In germline, CDR1 is SGHTA, CDR2 FQGNSA. With 2 bases clipped from V and 1 base from J, the junction kept 7 bases outside the gene matches. The CDR3 is 17 amino acids. As DNA, the CDR3 is TGTGCCAGCAGCTTAAACCAAGCGGGGGGCGGCACAGATACGCAGTATTTT. It encodes CASSLNQAGGGTDTQYF. The entire variable domain, with the rest obtained from reference TRBV7-2 and TRBJ2-3, is as follows: GAGVSQSPSNKVTEKGKDVELRCDPISGHTALYWYRQSLGQGLEFLIYFQGNSAPDKSGLPSDRFSAERTGGSVSTLTIQRTQQEDSAVYLCASSLNQAGGGTDTQYFGPGTRLTVL.

This chain uses TRBV11-3 with TRBJ2-1, with TRBD2 matching over 8 bases. Germline-derived CDR1 and CDR2 are SGHNT and YENEEA. The CDR3 length is 15 residues. Trimming at V came to 1 base and at J to 8 bases, leaving 7 bases not matched to a gene. Written as DNA, the CDR3 is TGTGCCAGCAGCTTAGCCGGGACTAGTAGCGATGAGCAGTTCTTC. This sequence encodes CASSLAGTSSDEQFF.

CDR3 in DNA: TGTGCCAGCAGTTACTCCCGGGGGGAGAACACCGGGGAGCTGTTTTTT. It is translated as CASSYSRGENTGELFF. This chain joins TRBV6-6 and TRBJ2-2; TRBD2 matches at 7 bases. V lost 0 bases and J lost 1; bases outside the gene matches: 2. This CDR3 comprises 16 residues. CDR1 is MNHNY, CDR2 SVGAGI, per germline (reference sequence).

V usage is TRBV15 and J usage is TRBJ1-2; 7 nucleotides agree with TRBD1. Germline CDR1 is LNHNV and CDR2 is YYDKDF (reference sequence). J lost 4 bases, V lost 4 bases, and 9 bases had no gene match. The CDR3 runs 15 residues. The CDR3 bases are TGTGCCACCAGCATGCCTGGGACAGCAACCTATGGCTACACCTTC. Its translation is CATSMPGTATYGYTF. The full variable domain, its missing parts supplied by reference TRBV15 and TRBJ1-2, is DAMVIQNPRYQVTQFGKPVTLSCSQTLNHNVMYWYQQKSSQAPKLLFHYYDKDFNNEADTPDNFQSRRPNTSFCFLDIRSPGLGDTAMYLCATSMPGTATYGYTFGSGTRLTVV.

The chain carries TRBV19 and TRBJ1-2; 9 positions match TRBD1. Per the germline V gene, CDR1 is LNHDA and CDR2 is SQIVND (reference sequence). The CDR3 sequence is 13 residues long. V lost 7 bases to trimming and J lost 7 bases; unmatched junction nucleotides: 7. CDR3 nucleotides: TGTGCCAGTACACGGGACAGGGCGTTTGGCTACACCTTC. It encodes CASTRDRAFGYTF.

V gene TRBV7-9 combines with J gene TRBJ2-3; 9 nucleotides line up with TRBD1. This CDR3 region has 15 residues. CDR1 is SEHNR and CDR2 is FQNEAQ in the germline V gene (reference sequence). V lost 3 bases to trimming and J lost 4 bases; unmatched junction nucleotides: 5. This CDR3 reads CASSFRDRVPDTQYF. The CDR3 nucleotides read TGTGCCAGCAGCTTCCGGGACAGGGTACCAGATACGCAGTATTTT.

The chain recombines TRBV11-2 with TRBJ2-2; TRBD1 is a possible D gene (5 bases). Germline V gene sequence: CDR1 SGHAT, CDR2 FQNNGV. This CDR3 comprises 15 residues. Between the trimmed V and J ends, which lost 6 bases and 2 bases, there was a span of 13 bases. The CDR3, as DNA: TGTGCCAGCAGTTTTCCAGGGCTCAACACCGGGGAGCTGTTTTTT. Amino acid sequence: CASSFPGLNTGELFF.